The following is a T cell receptor (beta chain) sequence with its context. What antigen it recognizes has not been identified. The record has no base qualities; no much larger clone is one base away. The data were taken from a study of blood T cell repertoires in COVID-19 (dated by TCRdb to about 2020). Concerning the study at large: Collaborator samples came from the United States, Italy and Spain and covered acute and convalescent phases of COVID-19. The prospective study material was composed of cDNA or gDNA derived from T cells, B-cell-depleted T cells, or PBMCs. Deeply sampled blood TCRbeta repertoires from subjects exposed to, actively infected with, or recovered from COVID-19 were included in the dataset. The repertoires were released in a freely available public database meant as a resource for research on the immune response to SARS-CoV-2. The samples were drawn from two sources: the first 160 participants of the ongoing ImmuneRACE study, and over 950 subjects contributed by 6 global collaborators. The sample metadata nearly always contained a de-identified subject ID, COVID-19 status, age in years and sex. Where available, HLA class I and class II types were obtained from metadata supplied by the sample provider rather than from assay-based typing. What the research found in general, with its limitations: How much clinical and demographic metadata was included differed by source and by participant, and the metadata was provided uncurated.

TCRbeta CDR3 regions were amplified from genomic DNA by means of the immunoSEQ Assay, a bias-controlled multiplex PCR. The original methods were these. Nucleated cell counts per sample were estimated from amplification of reference gene primers within the assay. To quantify the absolute abundance of each unique TCRbeta CDR3 rearrangement, sequence reads were collapsed and filtered. For each sample, productive Simpson clonality was calculated by taking the square root of Simpson's diversity index across productive rearrangements. TCRdb carries this immuneACCESS record with in-frame sequences only. Its versions omit some clonotypes, under half of them owing to an unresolved V gene in the studies checked, with the rest unexplained. The V and J calls and the clone size are those of that table, but D and trimming were determined from the DNA. Within this sample are around 150,000 clones, with approximately 80% of them counted one time only. In total, the top ten clones hold about a tenth of the sample.

The cysteine opens and the phenylalanine closes a CDR3 of 16 amino acids. Only the CDR3 part of the read is kept: 48 bases, read in frame from the first base. Unmatched junction bases come to 10, with V trimmed by 5 bases and J by 8 bases. CDR1 and CDR2 (MNHGY, SAAAGT) derive from the germline V gene. Whole blood was collected in K2EDTA tubes by collaborating institutions according to the institutions' own protocols. For TCRbeta analysis, collaborators shipped samples in one of three forms: frozen whole blood, isolated PBMCs, or DNA extracted from either of those sample types. Sample: peripheral blood. The V and J genes are TRBV6-8 and TRBJ1-6, and 9 junctional nucleotides match TRBD1. The sequence came from a woman at least 80 years old with active or convalescent COVID-19. The CDR3: CASSPGQGSLYSPLHF. The sequence in DNA is TGTGCCAGCAGTCCCGGACAGGGGTCTCTTTATTCACCCCTCCACTTT.